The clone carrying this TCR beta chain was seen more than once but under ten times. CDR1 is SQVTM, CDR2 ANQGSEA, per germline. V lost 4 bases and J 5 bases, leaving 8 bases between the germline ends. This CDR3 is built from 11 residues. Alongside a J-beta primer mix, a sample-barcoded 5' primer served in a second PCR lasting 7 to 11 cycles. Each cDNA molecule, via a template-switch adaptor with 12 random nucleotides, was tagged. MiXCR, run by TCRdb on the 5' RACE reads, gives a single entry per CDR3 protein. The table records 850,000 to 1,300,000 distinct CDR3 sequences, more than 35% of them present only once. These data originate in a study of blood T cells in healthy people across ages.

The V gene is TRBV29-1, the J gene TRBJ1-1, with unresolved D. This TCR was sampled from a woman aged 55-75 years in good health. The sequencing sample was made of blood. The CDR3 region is CSVGKGTEAFF. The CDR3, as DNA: TGCAGCGTTGGGAAAGGAACTGAAGCTTTCTTT.